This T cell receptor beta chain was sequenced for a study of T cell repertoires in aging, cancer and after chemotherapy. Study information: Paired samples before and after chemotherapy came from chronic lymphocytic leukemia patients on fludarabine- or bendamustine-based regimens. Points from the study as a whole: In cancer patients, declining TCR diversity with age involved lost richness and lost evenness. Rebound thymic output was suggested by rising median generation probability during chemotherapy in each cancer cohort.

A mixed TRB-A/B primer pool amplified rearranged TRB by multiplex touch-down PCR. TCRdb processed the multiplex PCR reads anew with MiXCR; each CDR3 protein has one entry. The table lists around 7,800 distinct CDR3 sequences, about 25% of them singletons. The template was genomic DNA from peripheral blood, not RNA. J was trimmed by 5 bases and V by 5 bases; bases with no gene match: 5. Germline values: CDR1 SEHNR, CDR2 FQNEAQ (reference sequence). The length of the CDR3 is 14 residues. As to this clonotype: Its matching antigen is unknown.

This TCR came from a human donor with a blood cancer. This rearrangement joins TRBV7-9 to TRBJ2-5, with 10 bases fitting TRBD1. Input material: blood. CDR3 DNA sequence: TGTGCCAGCAGCCGGGACAGGGGATGGGAGACCCAGTACTTC. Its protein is CASSRDRGWETQYF.